This T cell receptor beta chain was sequenced for a study of identical twins. Study-level findings and limits: Out-of-frame alpha sequences shared between twins exhibited an excess of low generation probability. Analyses of zero insertions could be partly confounded by invariant MAIT and iNKT cells. Excess sharing between twins was weaker in beta out-of-frame sequences.

Each CDR3 protein gets one entry after TCRdb re-called the 5' RACE reads with MiXCR. The sample shows under 400,000 distinct CDR3 sequences, 7% to 9.5% of them seen only once. The CDR3 contains 15 residues. The germline V gene encodes CDR1 SGHDT and CDR2 YYEEEE. With 4 bases removed from V and 1 base from J, the gap between germline ends came to 12 bases. This clonotype has at least ten counts. Its target is unknown. The chain uses TRBV5-6 and TRBJ1-5; TRBD1 might be the D (6 bases). This TCR came from a woman aged 50 to 60 in good health. The sample consisted of naive T cells sorted from blood. The DNA of the CDR3 is TGTGCCAGCAGCCAGGGGTTGGGCAGCAATCAGCCCCAGCATTTT. Translation gives CASSQGLGSNQPQHF.